These 7 T cell receptor beta chains share one sample of origin, sequenced in a study of cytomegalovirus exposure and HLA in healthy donors. It was with 60 Vbeta and 13 Jbeta primers that the PCR ran. Sequencing was performed with immunoSEQ multiplex PCR; in TCRdb, only in-frame clones are kept and a portion is missing. The sample records about 140,000 clones, roughly three fifths being singletons. The specimen was PBMCs. Source of these receptors: a male donor in good health and CMV-seronegative.

V is TRBV6-5 and J is TRBJ1-2, with D possibly TRBD1 on 6 matching bases. The CDR3 loop spans 14 amino acids. Germline V gene sequence: CDR1 MNHEY, CDR2 SVGAGI. V was trimmed by 1 base and J by 10 bases, leaving 16 bases between them. The CDR3 reads CASSYYGGAHPYTF. DNA of the CDR3: TGTGCCAGCAGTTACTACGGGGGGGCCCACCCCTACACCTTC.

The chain has TRBV6-5 and TRBJ1-6; the D gene is possibly TRBD1 (6 bases). Germline V gene sequence: CDR1 MNHEY, CDR2 SVGAGI. The CDR3 is 14 residues long. V was trimmed by 2 bases and J by 6 bases, leaving 8 bases between them. This chain's CDR3 is CASSYRGSNSPLHF. CDR3 DNA sequence: TGTGCCAGCAGTTACAGGGGGAGTAATTCACCCCTCCACTTT.

The genes are TRBV18 and TRBJ1-3, with TRBD1 matching over 8 bases. V was clipped by 10 bases and J by 2 bases; unmatched bases: 7. The CDR3 runs 14 residues. Germline V gives CDR1 KGHSH, CDR2 LQKENI. This CDR3 is CATHRTGPGNTIYF. As DNA, the CDR3 is TGTGCCACTCATAGGACAGGGCCTGGAAACACCATATATTTT.

The CDR3 reads CASSTTSVTDTQYF. For the CDR3, the DNA is TGTGCCAGCAGCACAACCTCTGTCACAGATACGCAGTATTTT. The chain recombines TRBV9 with TRBJ2-3; D unclear. This CDR3 comprises 14 residues. Per the germline V gene, CDR1 is SGDLS and CDR2 is YYNGEE. V was trimmed by 4 bases and J by 2 bases, leaving 11 bases between them.

CDR3 sequence reads: CASSRGQEETQYF. The CDR3 DNA reads as TGTGCCAGCTCACGGGGACAGGAAGAGACCCAGTACTTC. The V and J genes are TRBV18 and TRBJ2-5, with 8 bases aligning to TRBD1. The CDR3 is 13 amino acids. Germline-derived CDR1 and CDR2 are KGHSH and LQKENI. The ends lost 4 bases at V and 3 bases at J; junction bases unmatched: 1.

This clone has only one observation. The chain carries TRBV18 and TRBJ2-1; the match to TRBD1 covers 9 bases. In germline, CDR1 is KGHSH, CDR2 LQKENI. This CDR3 spans 12 amino acids. The V and J ends lost 5 bases and 15 bases, in that order; junction bases with no gene match: 8. The CDR3: CASSTGTGRWFF. The CDR3 DNA follows: TGTGCCAGCTCAACAGGGACAGGGAGGTGGTTCTTC.

The chain uses TRBV18 and TRBJ2-7; tentative D call: TRBD2 (6 bases). CDR3 size: 9 residues. The germline gives CDR1 KGHSH, CDR2 LQKENI. Trimming took off 7 bases at V and 9 bases at J, with 7 bases between the two ends. In DNA, the CDR3 is TGTGCCAGCTGGGGAGGGCAGTACTTC. Its translation: CASWGGQYF.